This T cell receptor (beta chain) was sequenced in a study of blood T cell repertoires in COVID-19 (TCRdb year 2020). The study in broad terms: Collaborator samples came from the United States, Italy and Spain and covered acute and convalescent phases of COVID-19. Samples came from the ongoing ImmuneRACE study (first 160 participants) plus 1,254 subjects from 6 global collaborators. Where available, HLA class I and class II types were taken from metadata supplied by the sample provider and were not determined by assay-based typing. Deeply sampled blood TCRbeta repertoires from subjects exposed to, actively infected with, or recovered from COVID-19 were included in the dataset. The repertoires were released in a freely available public database intended as a resource for research on the immune response to SARS-CoV-2. Sample metadata almost always included a de-identified subject ID, COVID-19 status, age in years and sex. The prospective study material was composed of cDNA or gDNA derived from T cells, B-cell-depleted T cells, or PBMCs. Broader findings and caveats from the paper: The amount of clinical and demographic metadata varied by source and participant and was provided uncurated.

In the case of this clone: It has no known antigen specificity. Per-base quality was not reported, and no clone a single base away is much larger than it.

The immunoSEQ Assay, a bias-controlled multiplex PCR, was used to amplify TCRbeta CDR3 regions from genomic DNA. In the original analysis: The number of nucleated cells in each sample was estimated by amplification of reference gene primers within the assay. To quantify the absolute abundance of each unique TCRbeta CDR3 rearrangement, sequence reads were collapsed and filtered. For each sample, productive Simpson clonality was calculated as the square root of Simpson's diversity index over productive rearrangements. The table comes from immuneACCESS by way of TCRdb, which keeps in-frame sequences with V and J called. Part of the clones is missing from these tables; in studies checked, under half for an unresolved V gene and the rest for unknown reasons. The V and J calls and clone size are taken from that table; D and trimming were inferred from the DNA. The table for this sample lists fewer than 65,000 clones; about 83% of them were counted only once. The ten top clones hold around 25% of the sample.

Collaborating institutions collected whole blood in K2EDTA tubes following their own protocols. For TCRbeta analysis, collaborator samples were shipped as frozen whole blood, as isolated PBMCs, or as DNA extracted from either sample type. CDR1 is given as SGHTA and CDR2 as FQGNSA, both from the germline V gene. Measured from the cysteine to the phenylalanine, the CDR3 is 16 residues long. The entry retains the CDR3 DNA only, 48 bases that are in frame from base 1. V loses 1 base at its end and J loses 8 bases; junction bases beyond the gene matches: 8. The receptor was derived from a human donor in a cohort sampled during active COVID-19. Sequenced material: peripheral blood. The chain was built from TRBV7-2 and TRBJ2-1, with TRBD2 identical over 10 junction bases. In nucleotides, the sequence is TGTGCCAGCAGCTTAGGATTTAGCGGGGGGAATGATGAGCAGTTCTTC. Its translation is CASSLGFSGGNDEQFF. Reference TRBV7-2 and TRBJ2-1 genes cover what lies past the CDR3, so the full variable domain is GAGVSQSPSNKVTEKGKDVELRCDPISGHTALYWYRQSLGQGLEFLIYFQGNSAPDKSGLPSDRFSAERTGGSVSTLTIQRTQQEDSAVYLCASSLGFSGGNDEQFFGPGTRLTVL.